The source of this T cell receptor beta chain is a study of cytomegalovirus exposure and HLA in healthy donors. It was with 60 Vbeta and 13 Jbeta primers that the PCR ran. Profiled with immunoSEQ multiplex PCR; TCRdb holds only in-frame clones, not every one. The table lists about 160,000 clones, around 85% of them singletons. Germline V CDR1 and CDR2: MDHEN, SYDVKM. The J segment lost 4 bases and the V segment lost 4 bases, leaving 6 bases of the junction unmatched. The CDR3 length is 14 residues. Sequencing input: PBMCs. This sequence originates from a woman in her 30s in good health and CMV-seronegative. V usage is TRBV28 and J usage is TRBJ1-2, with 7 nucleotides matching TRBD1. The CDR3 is CASSSQGMGYGYTF. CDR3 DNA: TGTGCCAGCAGTTCACAGGGGATGGGCTATGGCTACACCTTC.